The 15 T cell receptor beta chains listed next were all sequenced from one sample in a study of T cells after yellow fever vaccination. MiXCR, applied by TCRdb to the 5' RACE reads, yields one record per CDR3 protein. Of about 110,000 distinct CDR3 sequences listed, approximately 8.4% are singletons. Source: CD8+ T cells sorted from PBMCs, taken 45 days after the yellow fever booster vaccination. The source of these receptors is a man aged 30 to 45 who received the YFV17D yellow fever vaccine.

V usage is TRBV7-2 and J usage is TRBJ1-3, with TRBD1 as a possible D gene (6 bases). Germline CDR1 reads SGHTA; CDR2 reads FQGNSA. The CDR3 extends over 16 amino acids. V shed 4 bases and J shed 2 bases, with 15 bases lying between them. The CDR3 bases are TGTGCCAGCAGCTCCTTTTTGGGGGACACTGGAAACACCATATATTTT. It encodes CASSSFLGDTGNTIYF.

This clonotype appeared many times. The chain recombines TRBV4-2 with TRBJ2-3, with 7 bases that match TRBD2. This CDR3 is 17 amino acids long. The V gene's germline CDR1 is LGHNA and CDR2 YNFKEQ. Trimming cost V 5 bases and J 4 bases; bases outside gene matches: 15. The CDR3 loop reads CASSSRREREGADTQYF. The CDR3, as DNA: TGTGCCAGCAGCTCCCGACGGGAGCGGGAAGGGGCAGATACGCAGTATTTT.

This clonotype was found many times. The chain carries TRBV11-2 and TRBJ2-3; 12 nucleotides line up with TRBD2. J was trimmed by 0 bases and V by 4 bases; bases with no gene match: 2. Germline V gives CDR1 SGHAT, CDR2 FQNNGV. The CDR3 loop spans 16 amino acids. CDR3 sequence reads: CASSSGTSGSTDTQYF. CDR3 DNA: TGTGCCAGCAGCTCGGGGACTAGCGGGAGCACAGATACGCAGTATTTT.

This clonotype has at least ten counts. The chain has TRBV19 and TRBJ2-2, with 11 bases lining up with TRBD1. CDR3 length: 19 amino acids. J gave up 6 bases and V 11 bases, and 23 bases lay outside the gene matches. The germline V gene has CDR1 LNHDA and CDR2 SQIVND (reference sequence). The CDR3 here is CAGRVSSWTGGALAGELFF. The CDR3 bases are TGTGCCGGGAGGGTCAGTAGTTGGACAGGGGGCGCATTAGCCGGGGAGCTGTTTTTT.

This clonotype was detected many times. The genes are TRBV12-3 or TRBV12-4 and TRBJ2-7, with 12 bases identical to TRBD2. The V gene end was trimmed by 5 bases and the J gene end by 4 bases; junction bases not matched to a gene: 3. The CDR3 is 14 amino acids. The DNA for the CDR3 is TGTGCCAGCAGTGCCCTAGCGGGAGGGTACGAGCAGTACTTC. Translating it yields CASSALAGGYEQYF.

This clonotype has at least ten counts. The chain carries TRBV11-2 and TRBJ1-1; TRBD1 might be the D (6 bases). V was cut by 1 base and J by 6 bases, with 9 bases left in between. Looked up from germline, CDR1 is SGHAT and CDR2 is FQNNGV. CDR3 length: 13 amino acids. The CDR3 DNA reads TGTGCCAGCAGCTTAGGCAGGGGCCCTGAAGCTTTCTTT. Translated: CASSLGRGPEAFF.

The sample holds many counts of this clonotype. The chain combines TRBV12-3 or TRBV12-4 with TRBJ1-1; D is uncertain. The germline V and J ends were trimmed by 4 bases and 0 bases, with 6 bases remaining between them. The CDR3 is 13 residues long. DNA for the CDR3: TGTGCCAGCAGTTCTAGATTGAACACTGAAGCTTTCTTT. Protein sequence: CASSSRLNTEAFF.

Comment on this clonotype: Possible read error: a much larger clone is one base away. J is TRBJ2-5 and V is TRBV24-1, with 7 bases aligning to TRBD1. This CDR3 is 15 amino acids long. CDR1 is KGHDR, CDR2 SFDVKD, per germline. J was trimmed by 5 bases and V by 3 bases; bases with no gene match: 8. As DNA, the CDR3 is TGTGCCACCAGTGATCTTATAGGGGGCGGCGAGACCCAGTACTTC. This codes for CATSDLIGGGETQYF.

This clonotype was seen more than once but under ten times. The V gene is TRBV6-1, the J gene TRBJ1-1; tentatively, D is TRBD1 (6 bases). The CDR3 extends over 14 amino acids. Trimming took off 6 bases at V and 1 base at J, with 12 bases between the two ends. Per germline, CDR1 MNHNS and CDR2 SASEGT. CDR3 bases: TGTGCCAGCAGGTCTCCGGGACAGAACACTGAAGCTTTCTTT. It encodes CASRSPGQNTEAFF.

This clonotype was seen ten or more times. V usage is TRBV5-1 and J usage is TRBJ2-7, with D possibly TRBD2 on 5 matching bases. The V gene's germline CDR1 is SGHRS and CDR2 YFSETQ. There are 13 residues in the CDR3. The V and J ends lost 0 bases and 5 bases respectively, with 9 bases between them. The CDR3 here is CASSLVPRDEQYF. CDR3 DNA sequence: TGCGCCAGCAGCTTGGTTCCGCGGGACGAGCAGTACTTC.

There are many counts of this clonotype. The chain joins TRBV5-1 to TRBJ2-7, with D possibly TRBD2 on 5 matching bases. Trimming cost V 4 bases and J 5 bases, with 13 bases left between them. Looked up from germline, CDR1 is SGHRS and CDR2 is YFSETQ. This CDR3 is built from 13 residues. The CDR3 nucleotides are TGCGCCAGCAGCCATGCCTCGGGGAACGAGCAGTACTTC. As protein: CASSHASGNEQYF.

This clonotype was seen many times. The genes are TRBV6-5 and TRBJ2-7; no reliable D call. The CDR3 has 15 residues. Trimming left V 0 bases short and J 0 bases short, with 9 bases between. Germline V gives CDR1 MNHEY, CDR2 SVGAGI. CDR3 nucleotide sequence: TGTGCCAGCAGTTACTCGGCGGCCAGCTCCTACGAGCAGTACTTC. It is translated as CASSYSAASSYEQYF.

This clonotype was detected a few times. The V gene is TRBV4-3, the J gene TRBJ1-6; 7 positions match TRBD1. In germline, CDR1 is LGHNA, CDR2 YSLEER. After removal of 0 bases from V and 9 bases from J, the junction contained 8 bases not matched to a gene. The CDR3 runs 16 residues. CDR3 coding DNA: TGCGCCAGCAGCCAAGAACAGGGGCAGGCGGCTTCACCCCTCCACTTT. It translates to CASSQEQGQAASPLHF.

There are many counts of this clonotype. The chain joins TRBV9 to TRBJ2-2, with D tentatively TRBD2 (6 bases). Germline values: CDR1 SGDLS, CDR2 YYNGEE. CDR3 length: 18 residues. V was trimmed by 0 bases and J by 4 bases, leaving 19 bases between them. This chain's CDR3 is CASSVVSSEASGTGELFF. The DNA of the CDR3 is TGTGCCAGCAGCGTAGTATCTAGCGAGGCGAGTGGCACCGGGGAGCTGTTTTTT.

On this clonotype itself: This clone may be a read error of a much larger clone one base away. The gene calls are TRBV7-9 and TRBJ2-7, with a tentative D call TRBD2 (5 bases). The CDR3 loop spans 15 amino acids. The germline gives CDR1 SEHNR, CDR2 FQNEAQ (reference sequence). Trimming took off 5 bases at V and 2 bases at J, with 16 bases between the two ends. CDR3 amino acids: CASSGVRERAYEQYF. CDR3 coding DNA: TGTGCCAGCAGCGGAGTCCGGGAAAGAGCCTACGAGCAGTACTTC.